Listed here are 25 T cell receptor beta chains from one sample, sequenced in a study of shared clonotypes between healthy human individuals. Data came from immunoSEQ multiplex PCR; TCRdb stores just in-frame clones and leaves some out. The sample lists roughly 2,500,000 clones; approximately 93% were seen once. Sequencing used naive CD4+ T cells from PBMCs. As to subset: CD45RA+ positively selected. The receptors derive from a man younger than 35 in good health. Some clones in this sample may be carry-over from other donors' samples.

The chain carries TRBV21-1 and TRBJ1-5. TRBV21-1 is a recognized pseudogene. The CDR3 totals 18 residues. The CDR3 reads CASSKSPLDGIAGQPQHF. The DNA for the CDR3 is TGTGCCAGCAGCAAATCGCCGCTCGACGGAATAGCGGGTCAGCCCCAGCATTTT.

Here the CDR3 reads CASSAQTGGADTQYF. The CDR3 coding sequence is TGTGCCAGCAGCGCCCAGACAGGGGGGGCAGATACGCAGTATTTT. The chain employs TRBV5-4 and TRBJ2-3; TRBD1 agrees at 9 bases. The CDR3 is 15 residues long. Germline CDR1 is SGHNT and CDR2 is YYREEE (reference sequence). The V gene end was trimmed by 4 bases and the J gene end by 4 bases; junction bases not matched to a gene: 7. The full variable domain, in which reference TRBV5-4 and TRBJ2-3 provide the parts outside the CDR3, is ETGVTQSPTHLIKTRGQQVTLRCSSQSGHNTVSWYQQALGQGPQFIFQYYREEENGRGNFPPRFSGLQFPNYSSELNVNALELDDSALYLCASSAQTGGADTQYFGPGTRLTVL.

J is TRBJ2-2 and V is TRBV28; possibly TRBD1 for D (5 bases). The CDR3 extends over 13 amino acids. Trimming pared 8 bases from V and 5 bases from J, leaving 12 bases between. Germline CDR1 is MDHEN and CDR2 is SYDVKM. As DNA, the CDR3 is TGTGCCAGCCGCCAGGGTGGGACCGGGGAGCTGTTTTTT. Encoded protein: CASRQGGTGELFF.

V is TRBV6-5 and J is TRBJ2-5; 10 bases agree with TRBD2. The J call may not be correct, given that the DNA end is closer to TRBJ2-7. This CDR3 region has 15 residues. CDR1 MNHEY and CDR2 SVGAGI come from the germline V gene. CDR3 sequence reads: CASSGYSGRVYEQYF. The DNA for the CDR3 is TGTGCCAGCAGTGGATACAGCGGGAGGGTTTACGAGCAGTACTTC.

In this sample, this clone turned up once. The CDR3 loop is CASSLRQKNNEQFF. DNA for the CDR3: TGTGCCAGCAGCCTTCGACAGAAGAACAATGAGCAGTTCTTC. The chain couples TRBV7-9 to TRBJ2-1; perhaps TRBD1 as D (5 bases). Trimming took off 5 bases at V and 5 bases at J, with 13 bases between the two ends. There are 14 residues in the CDR3. The germline CDR1 and CDR2 sequences are SEHNR and FQNEAQ (reference sequence). The whole variable domain, remainder taken from reference TRBV7-9 and TRBJ2-1, is DTGVSQNPRHKITKRGQNVTFRCDPISEHNRLYWYRQTLGQGPEFLTYFQNEAQLEKSRLLSDRFSAERPKGSFSTLEIQRTEQGDSAMYLCASSLRQKNNEQFFGPGTRLTVL.

The rearrangement joins TRBV28 to TRBJ2-3; D possibly corresponds to TRBD1 (7 bases). Germline V gene data show CDR1 as MDHEN and CDR2 as SYDVKM. There are 15 residues in the CDR3. Trimming took 7 bases from V and 2 from J, leaving 16 bases between them. In DNA form, the CDR3 reads TGTGCCAGCACCCCAGGGGGGCCGATCACAGATACGCAGTATTTT. Its protein product is CASTPGGPITDTQYF.

This chain uses TRBV7-2 with TRBJ2-3; D call uncertain. This CDR3 comprises 15 residues. V was clipped by 5 bases and J by 8 bases, with 20 bases between them. The V gene's germline CDR1 is SGHTA and CDR2 FQGNSA. CDR3 bases: TGTGCCAGCAGCCCGACCCGAGGACCCGTTCTTACGCAGTATTTT. It yields the protein CASSPTRGPVLTQYF.

This chain joins TRBV30 and TRBJ2-3; no clear D. This CDR3 has 14 residues. V was cut by 0 bases and J by 3 bases, with 10 bases left in between. Germline CDR1 is GTSNPN and CDR2 is SVGIG (reference sequence). CDR3: CAWSVFPPTDTQYF. In DNA form, the CDR3 reads TGTGCCTGGAGTGTATTCCCACCGACAGATACGCAGTATTTT.

A single count supports this clone. The chain employs TRBV7-9 and TRBJ2-7, with TRBD2 identical over 11 bases. Trimming took 4 bases from V and 5 from J; bases not matched to a gene: 7. The CDR3 consists of 15 residues. Germline CDR1 reads SEHNR; CDR2 reads FQNEAQ (reference sequence). CDR3 sequence reads: CASSYLSGRAHEQYF. The CDR3 region has the DNA TGTGCCAGCAGCTACCTTAGCGGGAGGGCCCACGAGCAGTACTTC.

With respect to this clone: The sample carries other DNA sequences with the same CDR3. The rearrangement uses TRBV2 and TRBJ1-5; D is unclear. V lost 8 bases, J lost 0 bases, and 8 bases lay in between. The germline V gene has CDR1 SNHLY and CDR2 FYNNEI. The CDR3 consists of 13 residues. CDR3 region: CASRPDSNQPQHF. In nucleotides, the CDR3 is TGTGCCAGCCGCCCGGATAGCAATCAGCCCCAGCATTTT.

The chain employs TRBV28 and TRBJ1-5; 7 nucleotides align to TRBD1. CDR1 is MDHEN and CDR2 is SYDVKM in the germline V gene. The CDR3 sequence is 15 residues long. Unmatched junction bases numbered 10, after V lost 6 bases and J lost 5 bases. The CDR3 region has the DNA TGTGCCAGCAGCTCCTACGACAGGGTAGATCAGCCCCAGCATTTT. This sequence encodes CASSSYDRVDQPQHF.

The gene calls are TRBV28 and TRBJ2-7; TRBD2 is a possible D gene (5 bases). Between the trimmed V and J ends, which lost 2 bases and 4 bases, there was a span of 15 bases. Per germline, CDR1 MDHEN and CDR2 SYDVKM. CDR3 length equals 15 residues. CDR3 residues: CASSLASLERYEQYF. CDR3 nucleotide sequence: TGTGCCAGCAGTTTAGCTTCCCTAGAGCGGTACGAGCAGTACTTC.

The V gene is TRBV18, the J gene TRBJ2-3, with no clear D. Deletions cut 2 bases from V and 1 base from J, with 7 bases between. Germline V gene data show CDR1 as KGHSH and CDR2 as LQKENI. This CDR3 is 14 amino acids long. The CDR3: CASSPTTRTDTQYF. CDR3 nucleotides: TGTGCCAGCTCACCAACGACCCGCACAGATACGCAGTATTTT.

The V gene is TRBV29-1, the J gene TRBJ2-1, with 8 bases identical to TRBD2. Germline V gene data show CDR1 as SQVTM and CDR2 as ANQGSEA. This CDR3 contains 15 residues. V trimming: 4 bases; J trimming: 2 bases; junction bases outside the gene matches: 7. CDR3 in amino acids: CSVGSGNPTYNEQFF. CDR3 sequence (DNA): TGCAGCGTTGGTAGCGGGAACCCCACCTACAATGAGCAGTTCTTC.

V usage is TRBV4-2 and J usage is TRBJ2-7, with D possibly matching TRBD1 (5 bases). CDR1 and CDR2 from the germline V gene are LGHNA and YNFKEQ. The V gene lost 4 bases and the J gene lost 6 bases, with 13 bases spanning the gap. CDR3 length: 13 amino acids. The CDR3: CASSLRTNSEQYF. The CDR3 coding sequence is TGTGCCAGCAGCCTCCGGACAAACTCCGAGCAGTACTTC.

The chain combines TRBV28 with TRBJ1-5; D might be TRBD1 (5 bases). The germline V gene has CDR1 MDHEN and CDR2 SYDVKM. This CDR3 is built from 14 residues. Trimming removed 8 bases at V and 11 bases at J, with 22 bases between. The CDR3 sequence is CASSRGPAMGAQHF. CDR3 bases: TGTGCCAGCTCGAGAGGGCCGGCGATGGGGGCCCAGCATTTT.

The chain combines TRBV29-1 with TRBJ1-1; D is possibly TRBD1 (6 bases). The CDR3 spans 16 residues. Germline V gene lookup returns CDR1 SQVTM and CDR2 ANQGSEA. V was shortened by 1 base and J by 4 bases, with 19 bases between the two germline ends. CDR3 sequence (DNA): TGCAGCGTTGAAGTGGTATTGGGGGCTGGGGGCACTGAAGCTTTCTTT. This gives the protein CSVEVVLGAGGTEAFF.

The genes are TRBV5-4 and TRBJ2-2; 12 nucleotides line up with TRBD2. J lost 5 bases, V lost 5 bases, and 4 bases had no gene match. The germline V gene has CDR1 SGHNT and CDR2 YYREEE (reference sequence). The CDR3 sequence is 15 residues long. CDR3 sequence (DNA): TGTGCCAGCAGGACTAGCGGGAGTCGAACCGGGGAGCTGTTTTTT. This codes for CASRTSGSRTGELFF.

About this clone itself: Other DNA sequences in this sample translate to the same CDR3. The genes are TRBV6-1 and TRBJ1-1, with 7 bases identical to TRBD1. The CDR3 runs to 19 residues. Germline lookup yields CDR1 MNHNS and CDR2 SASEGT. With 2 bases clipped from V and 3 bases from J, the junction kept 18 bases outside the gene matches. The CDR3 protein is CASSENEPPVTGYDTEAFF. The CDR3 coding sequence is TGTGCCAGCAGTGAAAATGAACCCCCGGTGACAGGGTATGACACTGAAGCTTTCTTT.

Written as DNA, the CDR3 is TGTGCCAGCAGCTTGAGTTCCGCGAACACTGAAGCTTTCTTT. Protein sequence: CASSLSSANTEAFF. The rearrangement links TRBV6-5 to TRBJ1-1; D ambiguous. Germline CDR1 is MNHEY and CDR2 is SVGAGI. The V end was cut by 6 bases, the J end by 1 base, with 12 bases between. The CDR3 consists of 14 residues.

Remarks on this clone: At the DNA level, this CDR3 is encoded by other sequences in the same sample as well. This rearrangement joins TRBV28 to TRBJ2-3; D not resolved. CDR3 size: 12 residues. From germline, CDR1 is MDHEN and CDR2 SYDVKM. V was clipped by 7 bases and J by 0 bases, with 5 bases between them. CDR3 protein: CASTTSTDTQYF. CDR3 sequence (DNA): TGTGCCAGCACGACTAGCACAGATACGCAGTATTTT.

This rearrangement joins TRBV25-1 to TRBJ2-1; D is unresolved. CDR1 MGHDK and CDR2 SYGVNS come from the germline V gene. Trimming removed 1 base at V and 7 bases at J, with 8 bases between. There are 13 residues in the CDR3. CDR3 region: CASSEWFGNEQFF. CDR3 nucleotides: TGTGCCAGCAGTGAATGGTTCGGTAATGAGCAGTTCTTC.

This clone appeared once. V is TRBV5-4 and J is TRBJ2-1; D gene uncertain. Trimming removed 0 bases at V and 5 bases at J, with 6 bases between. Per the germline V gene, CDR1 is SGHNT and CDR2 is YYREEE (reference sequence). CDR3 length: 13 residues. DNA for the CDR3: TGTGCCAGCAGCTTGGAAAGAGACAATGAGCAGTTCTTC. Protein sequence: CASSLERDNEQFF. Full variable domain (missing parts from reference TRBV5-4 and TRBJ2-1): ETGVTQSPTHLIKTRGQQVTLRCSSQSGHNTVSWYQQALGQGPQFIFQYYREEENGRGNFPPRFSGLQFPNYSSELNVNALELDDSALYLCASSLERDNEQFFGPGTRLTVL.

This clone was seen a single time. CDR3 DNA sequence: TGTGCCAGCAGCGGCAGTAGCGGGAGGGGCACCGGGGAGCTGTTTTTT. Protein product: CASSGSSGRGTGELFF. The V gene is TRBV11-3, the J gene TRBJ2-2; TRBD2 matches 11 bases. CDR1 is SGHNT and CDR2 is YENEEA in the germline V gene. Trimming at V came to 5 bases and at J to 4 bases, leaving 6 bases not matched to a gene. The CDR3 runs 16 residues.

The chain uses TRBV6-5 and TRBJ2-2; 11 positions agree with TRBD2. The CDR3 runs 15 residues. Per germline, CDR1 MNHEY and CDR2 SVGAGI. V trimming: 7 bases; J trimming: 7 bases; junction bases outside the gene matches: 8. This chain's CDR3 is CASKVAGGPNGELFF. The CDR3 region has the DNA TGTGCCAGCAAAGTAGCGGGAGGGCCTAACGGGGAGCTGTTTTTT.